This T cell receptor beta chain was profiled in a study of OX40 agonist ivuxolimab in advanced cancers. Regarding the complete study: The costimulatory receptor OX40 (CD134) was targeted by ivuxolimab, a fully human IgG2 agonistic monoclonal antibody. Intravenous ivuxolimab was administered to patients every 2 weeks at six dose levels: 0.01, 0.1, 0.3, 1.5, 3 and 10 mg/kg. Of the approximately 53 patients in dose escalation, 19 had hepatocellular carcinoma, roughly 15 had melanoma, 9 had renal cell carcinoma and 9 had head and neck cancer. In the dose-escalation cohort, 75% to 90% of patients were male, and the mean age was approximately 60 years with a range of about 20 to 79. Prior anti-PD-1, anti-PD-L1 or anti-CTLA-4 therapy was permitted, and approximately 40% of dose-escalation patients had received checkpoint inhibitors. Partial responses were achieved by three dose-escalation patients, of whom one had hepatocellular carcinoma and two had cutaneous melanoma. Peripheral TCRbeta sequencing aimed to test whether ivuxolimab altered TCR sequence diversity and caused clonal T-cell expansion. The paper covers the monotherapy dose-escalation part of the phase I ivuxolimab trial, which included N ≈ 50 patients.

For sequencing of the TCRbeta CDR3 region, genomic DNA was extracted from the sorted cells. The immunoSEQ Assay was used to sequence the TCRbeta CDR3 regions. The immuneACCESS repertoire file appears here via TCRdb, limited to in-frame rearrangements. These files lack a portion of the clones; in checked studies, under half of the deficit traces to unresolved V genes, and the cause of the others is not known. The sample data list around 64,000 clones, and about 90% of these were observed just once. 0.37% of the sample is held by the ten biggest clonotypes. Study-wide conclusions, independent of this receptor: Partial responders in the 0.1-3.0 mg/kg groups had among the lowest normalized peripheral clonal expansion, especially among CD8+ T cells. Low levels of normalized T-cell clonal expansion were also seen in some patients who did not respond. At doses of 0.1 to 3.0 mg/kg, clonal expansion of both CD4+ and CD8+ T cells in blood was seen between baseline and week 6. After ivuxolimab, more expanded clones were found on average in CD8+ T cells than in CD4+ T cells. The antigen specificity of the clonally expanded peripheral T cells was not determined.

Patients with autoimmune disease history or receiving systemic immunosuppression were excluded from the trial. Peripheral blood for TCR sequencing was collected from all dose cohorts at baseline, on cycle 4 day 1, and on cycle 7 day 1. The samples were taken from a phase I, first-in-human, multicenter, open-label dose-escalation trial of ivuxolimab. Adults with locally advanced or metastatic head and neck squamous cell, hepatocellular, melanoma or renal cell carcinoma were enrolled in the trial. CD4+ and CD8+ T cells were sorted separately from peripheral blood before TCR sequencing. With regard to this clone: Its antigen is currently not known. Per-base quality was not reported, and no clone a single base away is much larger than it.

V and J are trimmed by 4 bases and 8 bases, and the gene matches miss 5 bases of the junction. CDR1 and CDR2 were assigned from the germline V gene (reference sequence) as GTSNPN and SVGIG. The CDR3 has 13 amino acids, counting the end cysteine and phenylalanine. Here the CDR3 DNA is all that survives: 39 bases in frame from base 1. Sequencing was performed on CD4+ or CD8+ T cells sorted from blood, taken in a trial of the OX40 agonist ivuxolimab. This clonotype was sampled from an adult with an advanced solid tumor such as melanoma, head and neck, liver or kidney cancer. The chain is made from TRBV30 and TRBJ1-4; the central 9 bases match TRBD1. At the DNA level, the sequence is TGTGCCTGGACGGGACAGGGTGGGGAAAAACTGTTTTTT. It translates as CAWTGQGGEKLFF.